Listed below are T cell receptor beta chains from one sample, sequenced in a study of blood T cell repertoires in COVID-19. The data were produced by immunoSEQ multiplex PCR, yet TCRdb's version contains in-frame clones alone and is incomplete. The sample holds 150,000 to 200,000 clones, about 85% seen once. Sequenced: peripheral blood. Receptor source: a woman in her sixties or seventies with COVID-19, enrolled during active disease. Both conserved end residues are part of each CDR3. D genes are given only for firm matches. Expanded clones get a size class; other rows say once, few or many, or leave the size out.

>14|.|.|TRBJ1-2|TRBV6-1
TGTGCCAGCAGTGAAGTGGGGCAGGGCTATGGCTACACCTTC
CASSEVGQGYGYTF
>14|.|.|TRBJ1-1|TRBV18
TGTGCCAGCTCCCGGGAGGGGAGGAACACTGAAGCTTTCTTT
CASSREGRNTEAFF
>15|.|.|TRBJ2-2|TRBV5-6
TGTGCCAGCATCCCGAGGCGGGCACGCACCGGGGAGCTGTTTTTT
CASIPRRARTGELFF
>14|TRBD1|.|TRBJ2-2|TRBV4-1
TGCGCCAGCAGGCCGGGACAGGGTGCCGGGGAGCTGTTTTTT
CASRPGQGAGELFF
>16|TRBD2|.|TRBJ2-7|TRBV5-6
TGTGCCAGCAGCTTGGTGGGGACTAGCGGTACCTACGAGCAGTACTTC
CASSLVGTSGTYEQYF
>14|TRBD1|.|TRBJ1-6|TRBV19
TGTGCCAGTAGTGGAAGACAGGGAAATTCACCCCTCCACTTT
CASSGRQGNSPLHF
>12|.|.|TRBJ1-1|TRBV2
TGTGCCAGCGAGGGGAGGAGCCCTGAAGCTTTCTTT
CASEGRSPEAFF
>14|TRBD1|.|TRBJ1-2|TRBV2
TGTGCCACCTCTCCGGGACAGGGGAACTATGGCTACACCTTC
CATSPGQGNYGYTF
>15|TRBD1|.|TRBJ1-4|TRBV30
TGTGCCTGGAGGGACTACAGGGGGGTTAATGAAAAACTGTTTTTT
CAWRDYRGVNEKLFF
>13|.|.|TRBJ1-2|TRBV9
TGTGCCAGCAGCATCGAAGGGGGGGGAGGCTACACCTTC
CASSIEGGGGYTF
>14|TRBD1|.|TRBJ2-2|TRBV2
TGTGCCAGCAGGAGACAGGGGAACACCGGGGAGCTGTTTTTT
CASRRQGNTGELFF
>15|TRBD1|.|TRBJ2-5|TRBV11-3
TGTGCCAGCAGCGCCCGACAGGGGCGCCAAGAGACCCAGTACTTC
CASSARQGRQETQYF
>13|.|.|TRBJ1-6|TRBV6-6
TGTGCCAGCAGTTATCAGGCGGGTTCACCCCTCCACTTT
CASSYQAGSPLHF
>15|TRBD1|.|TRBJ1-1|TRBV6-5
TGTGCCAGCAGAAGACAGGGGGCTAGGGACACTGAAGCTTTCTTT
CASRRQGARDTEAFF
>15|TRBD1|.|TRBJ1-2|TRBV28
TGTGCCAGCAGCCCCCGGACAGGGGGCTCTAAGGGCTACACCTTC
CASSPRTGGSKGYTF
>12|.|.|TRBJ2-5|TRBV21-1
TGTGCCAGCAAGGGGGACCAAGAGACCCAGTACTTC
CASKGDQETQYF
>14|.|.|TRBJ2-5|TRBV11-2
TGTGCCAGCAGTTGGGATAGGACTCAAGAGACCCAGTACTTC
CASSWDRTQETQYF
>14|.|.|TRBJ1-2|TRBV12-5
TGTGCTAGTGGTTTGGTCCGGGTTGACTATGGCTACACCTTC
CASGLVRVDYGYTF
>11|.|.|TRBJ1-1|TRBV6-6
TGTGCCAGCAGTCTCCAGGGAGGAGCTTTCTTT
CASSLQGGAFF
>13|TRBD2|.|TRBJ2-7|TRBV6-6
TGTGCCAGCAGTTGGCTAGCGGGCTACGAGCAGTACTTC
CASSWLAGYEQYF
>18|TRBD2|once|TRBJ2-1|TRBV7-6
TGTGCCAGCAGCTTGGGGACTAGCGGGAGGGGACCCTACAATGAGCAGTTCTTC
CASSLGTSGRGPYNEQFF
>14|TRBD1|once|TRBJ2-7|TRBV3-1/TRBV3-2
TGTGCCAGCAGCCAACCGGGACAGGTCCACGAGCAGTACTTC
CASSQPGQVHEQYF